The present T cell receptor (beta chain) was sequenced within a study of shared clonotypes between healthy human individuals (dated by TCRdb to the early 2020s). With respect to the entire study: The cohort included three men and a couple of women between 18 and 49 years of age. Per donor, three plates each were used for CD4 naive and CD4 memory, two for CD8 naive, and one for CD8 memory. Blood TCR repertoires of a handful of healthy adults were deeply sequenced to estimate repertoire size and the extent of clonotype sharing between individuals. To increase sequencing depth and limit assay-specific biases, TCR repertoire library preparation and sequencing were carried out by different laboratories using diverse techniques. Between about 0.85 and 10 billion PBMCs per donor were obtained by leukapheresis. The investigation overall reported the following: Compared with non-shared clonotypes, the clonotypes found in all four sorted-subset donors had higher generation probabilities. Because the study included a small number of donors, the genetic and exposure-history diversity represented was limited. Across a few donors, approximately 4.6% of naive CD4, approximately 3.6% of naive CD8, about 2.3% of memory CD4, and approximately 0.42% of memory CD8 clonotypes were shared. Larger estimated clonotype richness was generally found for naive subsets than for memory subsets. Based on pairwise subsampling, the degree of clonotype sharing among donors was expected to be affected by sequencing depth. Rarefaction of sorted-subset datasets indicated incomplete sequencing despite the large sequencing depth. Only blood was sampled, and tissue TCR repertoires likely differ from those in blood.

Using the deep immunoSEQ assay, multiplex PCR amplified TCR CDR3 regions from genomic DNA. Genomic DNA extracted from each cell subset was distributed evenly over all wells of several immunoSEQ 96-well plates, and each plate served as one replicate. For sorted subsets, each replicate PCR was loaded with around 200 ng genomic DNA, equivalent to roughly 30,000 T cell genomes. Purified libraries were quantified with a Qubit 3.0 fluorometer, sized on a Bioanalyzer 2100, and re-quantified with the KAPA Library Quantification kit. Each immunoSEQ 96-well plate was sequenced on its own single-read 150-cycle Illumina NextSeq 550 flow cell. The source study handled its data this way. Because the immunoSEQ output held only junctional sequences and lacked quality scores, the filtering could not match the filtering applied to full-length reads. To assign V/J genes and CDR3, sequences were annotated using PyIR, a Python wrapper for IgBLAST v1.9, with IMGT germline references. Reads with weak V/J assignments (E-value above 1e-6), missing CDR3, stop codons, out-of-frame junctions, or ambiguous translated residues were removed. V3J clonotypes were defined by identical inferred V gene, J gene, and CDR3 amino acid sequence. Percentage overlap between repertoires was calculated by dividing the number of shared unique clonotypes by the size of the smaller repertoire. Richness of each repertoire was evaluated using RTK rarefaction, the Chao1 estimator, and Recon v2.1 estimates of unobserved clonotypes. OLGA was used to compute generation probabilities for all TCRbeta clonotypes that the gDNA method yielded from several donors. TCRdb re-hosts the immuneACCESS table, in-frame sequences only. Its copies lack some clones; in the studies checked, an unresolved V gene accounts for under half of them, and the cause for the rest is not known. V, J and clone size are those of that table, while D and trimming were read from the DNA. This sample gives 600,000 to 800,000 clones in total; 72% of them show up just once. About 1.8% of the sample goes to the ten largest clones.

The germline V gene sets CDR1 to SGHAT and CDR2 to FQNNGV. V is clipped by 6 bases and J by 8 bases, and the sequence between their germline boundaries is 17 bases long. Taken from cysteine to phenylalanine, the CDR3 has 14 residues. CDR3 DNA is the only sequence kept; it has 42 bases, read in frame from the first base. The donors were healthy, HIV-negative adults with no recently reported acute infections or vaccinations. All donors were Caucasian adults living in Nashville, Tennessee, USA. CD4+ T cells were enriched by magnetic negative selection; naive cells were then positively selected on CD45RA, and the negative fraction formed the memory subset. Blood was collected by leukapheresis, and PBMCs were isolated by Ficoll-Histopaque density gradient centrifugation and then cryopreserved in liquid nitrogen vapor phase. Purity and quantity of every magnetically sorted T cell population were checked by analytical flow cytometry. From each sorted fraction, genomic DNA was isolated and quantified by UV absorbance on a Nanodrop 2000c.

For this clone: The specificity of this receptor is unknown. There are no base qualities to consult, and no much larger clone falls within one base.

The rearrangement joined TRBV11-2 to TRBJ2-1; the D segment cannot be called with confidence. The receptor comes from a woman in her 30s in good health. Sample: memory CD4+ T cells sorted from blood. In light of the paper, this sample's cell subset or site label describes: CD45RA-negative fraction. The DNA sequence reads TGTGCCAGCAGACCCGTAGGGCCCGGCGATGAGCAGTTCTTC. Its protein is CASRPVGPGDEQFF.